Below, one TCR beta chain is given with its context. In the original processing: Nucleated cell counts were estimated from reference gene primer amplification. Clones were sequenced by immunoSEQ multiplex PCR, and TCRdb holds only the in-frame ones, with some missing. V and J calls and clone size are given by that table; D and trimming were obtained from the DNA. The repertoire has about 360,000 clones, approximately 86% of them found once; the top ten carry around 2.9%. This entry is derived from a study of blood T cell repertoires in COVID-19. Study details: Both acute and convalescent COVID-19 samples were obtained from the United States, Italy and Spain.

CDR1 MNHEY and CDR2 SMNVEV come from the germline V gene (reference sequence). The CDR3 covers 15 residues. J gave up 4 bases and V 6 bases, and 6 bases lay outside the gene matches. The origin of this receptor is a human donor in a cohort sampled during active COVID-19. The V gene is TRBV27, the J gene TRBJ2-7; TRBD2 matches 13 bases. The sample consisted of peripheral blood. CDR3 loop: CASRLAGGSGYEQYF. DNA of the CDR3: TGTGCCAGCAGACTAGCGGGAGGGTCGGGTTACGAGCAGTACTTC.